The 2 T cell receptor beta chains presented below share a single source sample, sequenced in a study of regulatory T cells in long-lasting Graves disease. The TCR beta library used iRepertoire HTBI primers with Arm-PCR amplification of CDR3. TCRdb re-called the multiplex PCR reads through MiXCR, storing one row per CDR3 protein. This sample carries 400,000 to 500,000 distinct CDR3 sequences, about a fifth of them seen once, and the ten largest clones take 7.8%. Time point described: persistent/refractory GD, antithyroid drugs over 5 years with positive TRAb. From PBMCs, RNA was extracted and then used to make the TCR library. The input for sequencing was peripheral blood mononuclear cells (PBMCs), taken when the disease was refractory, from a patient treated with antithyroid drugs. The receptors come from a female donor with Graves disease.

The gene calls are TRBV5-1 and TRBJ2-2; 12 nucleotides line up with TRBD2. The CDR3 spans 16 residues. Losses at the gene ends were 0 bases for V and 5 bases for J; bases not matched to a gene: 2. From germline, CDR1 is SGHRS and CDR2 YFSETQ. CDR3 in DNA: TGCGCCAGCAGCTTGGGGACTAGCGGGAAGACCGGGGAGCTGTTTTTT. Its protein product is CASSLGTSGKTGELFF.

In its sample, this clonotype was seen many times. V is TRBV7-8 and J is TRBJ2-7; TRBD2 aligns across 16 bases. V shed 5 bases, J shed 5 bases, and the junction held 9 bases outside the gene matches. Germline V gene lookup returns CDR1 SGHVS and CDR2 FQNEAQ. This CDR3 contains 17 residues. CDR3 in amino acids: CASSHGTSGRGRNEQYF. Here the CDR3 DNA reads TGTGCCAGCAGCCACGGGACTAGCGGGAGGGGGAGGAACGAGCAGTACTTC.